The 28 T cell receptor beta chains below come from one sample, sequenced in a study of T-cell memory formation after mild COVID-19 listed by TCRdb under 2021. Libraries were prepared through 5' RACE. Sequencing was carried out with an Illumina NovaSeq 6000. TCRdb applied fastp at Q25 and MiXCR to the public reads, then kept only in-frame beta chains. Rows are combined by CDR3 protein, so each entry shows the most common genes and DNA. The sample includes around 150,000 distinct CDR3 sequences, with 11% observed a single time. Of the sample, roughly 3.8% falls within the top ten clones. The material sequenced was PBMCs or a T cell subset sorted from them (not recorded which). These TCRs come from a man aged 18 to 29 who had mild COVID-19 (a few samples of this study predate the infection). The sample titles of this study are shuffled in the database, so cell type and time point are left out; the donor was told from shared clones.

This clonotype was picked up a small number of times. The V and J genes are TRBV5-6 and TRBJ2-3, with D hard to call. CDR1 SGHDT and CDR2 YYEEEE come from the germline V gene. V shed 4 bases and J shed 4 bases, with 16 bases lying between them. The CDR3 has 15 amino acids. CDR3 region: CASSVTLASADTQYF. The CDR3 coding sequence is TGTGCCAGCAGCGTCACTTTGGCTTCGGCAGATACGCAGTATTTT.

This clonotype was seen more than once but under ten times. V gene TRBV7-2 combines with J gene TRBJ2-6; no clear D. Germline loops: CDR1 SGHTA, CDR2 FQGNSA. The V and J ends lost 1 base and 0 bases respectively, with 13 bases between them. This CDR3 region has 18 residues. Written as DNA, the CDR3 is TGTGCCAGCAGCTTAGTGGTAGTCACCTTCTCTGGGGCCAACGTCCTGACTTTC. Translated, it gives CASSLVVVTFSGANVLTF.

The V call is TRBV7-2, the J call TRBJ2-5; TRBD1 aligns across 7 bases. Germline CDR1 and CDR2: SGHTA and FQGNSA. Trimming removed 3 bases from V and 3 bases from J; junction bases left unmatched: 4. The CDR3 extends over 14 amino acids. CDR3 DNA: TGTGCCAGCAGCTTTAACAGGGGAAAAGAGACCCAGTACTTC. Translating gives CASSFNRGKETQYF.

The CDR3 DNA is TGTGCCAGCAGCCGTGGACAGGGAACGAGCTCCTACAATGAGCAGTTCTTC. Its translation is CASSRGQGTSSYNEQFF. The V call is TRBV11-2, the J call TRBJ2-1; 8 bases fit TRBD1. CDR3 length equals 17 residues. J gave up 0 bases and V 5 bases, and 9 bases lay outside the gene matches. Germline loops: CDR1 SGHAT, CDR2 FQNNGV.

This clonotype was seen only a few times. V usage is TRBV6-2 or TRBV6-3 and J usage is TRBJ2-3; TRBD1 is a possible D gene (6 bases). Germline V gene sequence: CDR1 MNHEY, CDR2 SVGEGT. V was clipped by 6 bases and J by 8 bases, with 12 bases between them. The CDR3 is 12 residues long. CDR3 residues: CASRPLGGTQYF. CDR3 DNA sequence: TGTGCCAGCAGACCTCTAGGGGGTACGCAGTATTTT.

This clonotype was observed a few times. The genes are TRBV4-3 and TRBJ2-5; D gene uncertain. The CDR3 length is 14 residues. Trimming took off 0 bases at V and 2 bases at J, with 7 bases between the two ends. Germline-derived CDR1 and CDR2 are LGHNA and YSLEER. DNA of the CDR3: TGCGCCAGCAGCCAAGATCGCCAGCAAGAGACCCAGTACTTC. As protein: CASSQDRQQETQYF.

V usage is TRBV20-1 and J usage is TRBJ2-1, with D perhaps matching TRBD2 (6 bases). The CDR3 totals 12 residues. Trimming stripped 6 bases from V and 15 bases from J, with 21 bases between. CDR1 is DFQATT, CDR2 SNEGSKA, per germline (reference sequence). The CDR3 bases are TGCAGTGCGTACCGGGACTCGCTTTTTCCGTTCTTC. It is translated as CSAYRDSLFPFF.

V and J are TRBV9 and TRBJ1-2, with a tentative D call TRBD1 (6 bases). In germline, CDR1 is SGDLS, CDR2 YYNGEE. This CDR3 comprises 14 residues. V was pared by 4 bases and J by 8 bases, with 18 bases between. CDR3 amino acids: CASSPHTPGEGYTF. The CDR3, as DNA: TGTGCCAGCAGCCCTCATACCCCAGGGGAAGGCTACACCTTC.

A few counts support this clonotype. The CDR3 loop reads CSVGGAHIDTQYF. In DNA form, the CDR3 reads TGCAGCGTGGGGGGGGCGCATATAGATACGCAGTATTTT. The rearrangement joins TRBV29-1 to TRBJ2-3; D is possibly TRBD2 (7 bases). The CDR3 runs 13 residues. Germline CDR1 is SQVTM and CDR2 is ANQGSEA. Deletions cut 6 bases from V and 5 bases from J, with 15 bases between.

This clonotype showed up just a few times. V and J are TRBV19 and TRBJ2-1; possibly TRBD1 for D (7 bases). CDR3 length: 16 residues. Germline values: CDR1 LNHDA, CDR2 SQIVND (reference sequence). Trimming took 2 bases from V and 4 from J, leaving 15 bases between them. The CDR3 DNA is TGTGCCAGTAGTATACAGGCAGGGGGGTTTTACAATGAGCAGTTCTTC. As protein: CASSIQAGGFYNEQFF.

The genes are TRBV29-1 and TRBJ2-1; TRBD1 agrees at 10 bases. Trimming at V came to 7 bases and at J to 6 bases, leaving 9 bases not matched to a gene. Germline-derived CDR1 and CDR2 are SQVTM and ANQGSEA. The CDR3 length is 14 residues. This CDR3 is CSGSSRDRGNEQFF. As DNA, the CDR3 is TGCAGCGGTTCGAGTAGGGACAGGGGCAATGAGCAGTTCTTC.

This clonotype was detected only a few times. This sequence joins TRBV7-8 and TRBJ1-6, with D hard to call. Germline CDR1 SGHVS, CDR2 FQNEAQ. The CDR3 has 14 residues. V was cut by 2 bases and J by 8 bases, with 10 bases left in between. The CDR3, as DNA: TGTGCCAGCAGCTTAACGGGTCGGGATTCACCCCTCCACTTT. It is translated as CASSLTGRDSPLHF.

The J gene is TRBJ1-4, the V gene TRBV7-2; D ambiguous. The CDR3 has 14 amino acids. The germline gives CDR1 SGHTA, CDR2 FQGNSA. The V and J ends lost 1 base and 1 base respectively, with 4 bases between them. The chain's CDR3 is CASSLGGTNEKLFF. The CDR3 region has the DNA TGTGCCAGCAGCTTAGGGGGAACTAATGAAAAACTGTTTTTT.

This clonotype showed up many times. V usage is TRBV7-2 and J usage is TRBJ2-3; 11 bases fit TRBD2. The CDR3 runs 17 residues. CDR1 and CDR2 (germline): SGHTA, FQGNSA. V was pared by 1 base and J by 1 base, with 4 bases of the junction left unmatched. The CDR3 DNA reads TGTGCCAGCAGCTTAGGTGTTAGCGGGGGGGGCACAGATACGCAGTATTTT. Its protein product is CASSLGVSGGGTDTQYF.

This clonotype has only a few counts. The chain is built from TRBV7-2 and TRBJ2-2; a possible D gene is TRBD2 (6 bases). Trimming cost V 3 bases and J 8 bases, with 13 bases left between them. The germline CDR1 and CDR2 sequences are SGHTA and FQGNSA. CDR3 size: 14 residues. CDR3 DNA: TGTGCCAGCAGCTTCGGGACTTCCTCAGGGGAGCTGTTTTTT. Translation gives CASSFGTSSGELFF.

The chain employs TRBV11-2 and TRBJ2-5, with D possibly being TRBD1 or TRBD2 (6 bases each). The germline V gene encodes CDR1 SGHAT and CDR2 FQNNGV. CDR3 length: 14 amino acids. The germline V and J ends were trimmed by 10 bases and 4 bases, with 19 bases remaining between them. CDR3 coding DNA: TGTGCCACCAGTGGAGTTGGAGGGGGAGAGACCCAGTACTTC. Protein: CATSGVGGGETQYF.

In this sample, this clonotype turned up a few times. The rearrangement uses TRBV11-2 and TRBJ2-1, with a weak D call TRBD2 (5 bases). The CDR3 covers 15 residues. Between the trimmed V and J ends, which lost 2 bases and 0 bases, there was a span of 8 bases. From germline, CDR1 is SGHAT and CDR2 FQNNGV. Here the CDR3 DNA reads TGTGCCAGCAGCTTAATTGGGAGCTCCTACAATGAGCAGTTCTTC. Translated, it gives CASSLIGSSYNEQFF. Full variable domain (missing parts from reference TRBV11-2 and TRBJ2-1): EAGVAQSPRYKIIEKRQSVAFWCNPISGHATLYWYQQILGQGPKLLIQFQNNGVVDDSQLPKDRFSAERLKGVDSTLKIQPAKLEDSAVYLCASSLIGSSYNEQFFGPGTRLTVL.

A few counts support this clonotype. V is TRBV7-3 and J is TRBJ2-7, with D perhaps matching TRBD1 (7 bases). V was shortened by 5 bases and J by 4 bases, with 15 bases between the two germline ends. Germline V gene lookup returns CDR1 SGHTA and CDR2 FQGTGA. This CDR3 spans 14 amino acids. The CDR3 nucleotides are TGTGCCAGCAGCCCCCAGGGGGGCTTTTACGAGCAGTACTTC. Its translation is CASSPQGGFYEQYF.

This clonotype was detected a few times. The V call is TRBV20-1, the J call TRBJ2-5, with 7 bases that match TRBD1. The germline CDR1 and CDR2 sequences are DFQATT and SNEGSKA (reference sequence). The J segment lost 5 bases and the V segment lost 5 bases, leaving 11 bases of the junction unmatched. This CDR3 region has 14 residues. DNA for the CDR3: TGCAGTGCTGCCCCCCCAGGGGGTGTTGAGACCCAGTACTTC. This codes for CSAAPPGGVETQYF.

This clonotype was picked up a small number of times. The rearrangement uses TRBV28 and TRBJ1-1; maybe TRBD1 (5 bases). Germline V lookup: CDR1 MDHEN, CDR2 SYDVKM. The CDR3 loop spans 12 amino acids. Trimming removed 4 bases from V and 10 bases from J, with 13 bases in between. DNA for the CDR3: TGTGCCAGCAGTTCCCTACGGGGGGGAGCTTTCTTT. Translating gives CASSSLRGGAFF.

This chain links TRBV7-2 with TRBJ1-5; D may be TRBD1 (5 bases). Trimming took off 4 bases at V and 0 bases at J, with 16 bases between the two ends. This CDR3 comprises 17 residues. The germline CDR1 and CDR2 sequences are SGHTA and FQGNSA. CDR3 sequence (DNA): TGTGCCAGCAGCTCAGTTTCTCGACAGCCTAGCAATCAGCCCCAGCATTTT. Encoded protein: CASSSVSRQPSNQPQHF.

The rearrangement joins TRBV4-3 to TRBJ2-2; D not resolved. V lost 3 bases and J lost 2, with 7 bases in between. Per germline, CDR1 LGHNA and CDR2 YSLEER. CDR3 size: 14 residues. The CDR3 loop reads CASSHRPNTGELFF. The CDR3 DNA is TGCGCCAGCAGCCATAGACCTAACACCGGGGAGCTGTTTTTT.

This clonotype occurred a few times. The V and J genes are TRBV7-3 and TRBJ2-1; 9 nucleotides agree with TRBD1. The V and J ends lost 3 bases and 1 base, in that order; junction bases with no gene match: 1. This CDR3 is built from 15 residues. Germline lookup yields CDR1 SGHTA and CDR2 FQGTGA. As DNA, the CDR3 is TGTGCCAGCAGCTTTGACAGGGGGTCCTACAATGAGCAGTTCTTC. It encodes CASSFDRGSYNEQFF.

This clonotype has just a few counts. The chain is built from TRBV5-1 and TRBJ1-2; maybe TRBD1 (5 bases). Trimming stripped 2 bases from V and 8 bases from J, with 19 bases between. The CDR3 extends over 15 amino acids. Looked up from germline, CDR1 is SGHRS and CDR2 is YFSETQ. The CDR3 DNA reads as TGCGCCAGCAGCTTTTTTGGACGGGACGGACGAGGCTACACCTTC. Protein: CASSFFGRDGRGYTF.

This sequence joins TRBV20-1 and TRBJ2-2, with D possibly called TRBD1 or TRBD2 (6 bases each). Germline values: CDR1 DFQATT, CDR2 SNEGSKA (reference sequence). V was cut by 6 bases and J by 8 bases, with 16 bases left in between. This CDR3 is 13 amino acids long. In DNA, the CDR3 is TGCAGTGCCGTCCCAGGGGACTCAGGGGAGCTGTTTTTT. This gives the protein CSAVPGDSGELFF.

At least ten counts were recorded for this clonotype. The V gene is TRBV5-1, the J gene TRBJ2-2; D ambiguous. Between the trimmed V and J ends, which lost 0 bases and 0 bases, there was a span of 6 bases. This CDR3 is 15 amino acids long. Germline V gene sequence: CDR1 SGHRS, CDR2 YFSETQ. CDR3 loop: CASSLGIANTGELFF. The CDR3 DNA reads TGCGCCAGCAGCTTGGGAATCGCGAACACCGGGGAGCTGTTTTTT.

The rearrangement uses TRBV6-1 and TRBJ2-7; D may correspond to TRBD1 or TRBD2 (5 bases each). V was cut by 6 bases and J by 6 bases, with 18 bases left in between. This CDR3 has 14 residues. Germline V gene data show CDR1 as MNHNS and CDR2 as SASEGT. CDR3 residues: CASRSTMGTGEQYF. In DNA form, the CDR3 reads TGTGCCAGCAGATCTACTATGGGGACCGGCGAGCAGTACTTC.

This rearrangement joins TRBV12-3 or TRBV12-4 to TRBJ2-5; 8 bases line up with TRBD1. The CDR3 covers 14 residues. V shed 5 bases and J 2 bases; nucleotides not matched to a gene: 4. The chain's CDR3 is CASSQNRGQETQYF. The CDR3 DNA reads as TGTGCCAGCAGTCAGAACAGGGGGCAAGAGACCCAGTACTTC.